The 5 T cell receptor beta chains below all came from one sample that was sequenced in a study of T cells in Graves' hyperthyroidism and ophthalmopathy. Authors of the study amplified TCR beta CDR3 regions from RNA transcripts. Researchers ran a first-round RT-PCR on the TCR CDR3 using the HTBI primer set. TCRdb analysed the multiplex PCR reads with MiXCR anew, one entry per CDR3 protein. The table includes hundreds of thousands of distinct CDR3 sequences, 12% to 15% detected once. The sample taken for sequencing was blood. The receptor source for this set is a woman in her thirties or forties with Graves' ophthalmopathy.

The rearrangement links TRBV4-1 to TRBJ2-6, with TRBD2 matching 11 bases. Germline values: CDR1 MGHRA, CDR2 YSYEKL. The CDR3 contains 19 residues. V dropped 0 bases and J dropped 1; count of bases not matched to a gene: 5. CDR3 region: CASSQDLAGGASGANVLTF. The CDR3 DNA reads as TGCGCCAGCAGCCAAGATCTAGCGGGGGGCGCTTCTGGGGCCAACGTCCTGACTTTC.

This clonotype has more than one count but fewer than ten. The chain employs TRBV9 and TRBJ2-1, with 7 nucleotides matching TRBD2. The germline gives CDR1 SGDLS, CDR2 YYNGEE. V lost 0 bases and J lost 6; bases outside the gene matches: 9. The CDR3 is made up of 16 amino acids. As DNA, the CDR3 is TGTGCCAGCAGCGTAGCTAGTCGCGGGAGTGGCAATGAGCAGTTCTTC. This codes for CASSVASRGSGNEQFF. Drawing the rest from reference TRBV9 and TRBJ2-1, the complete variable domain is DSGVTQTPKHLITATGQRVTLRCSPRSGDLSVYWYQQSLDQGLQFLIQYYNGEERAKGNILERFSAQQFPDLHSELNLSSLELGDSALYFCASSVASRGSGNEQFFGPGTRLTVL.

This clonotype was seen more than once but under ten times. The chain carries TRBV6-2 or TRBV6-3 and TRBJ2-3, with TRBD1 matching over 9 bases. The CDR3 is 15 residues long. CDR1 MNHEY and CDR2 SVGEGT come from the germline V gene. J was trimmed by 2 bases and V by 5 bases; bases with no gene match: 5. CDR3 residues: CASSPTGGFTDTQYF. As DNA, the CDR3 is TGTGCCAGCAGTCCGACAGGGGGGTTCACAGATACGCAGTATTTT.

V usage is TRBV5-8 and J usage is TRBJ1-1, with D tentatively TRBD1 (6 bases). V was pared by 3 bases and J by 5 bases, with 14 bases between. CDR3 length: 14 amino acids. Looked up from germline, CDR1 is SGHTS and CDR2 is YDEGEE. CDR3 coding DNA: TGTGCCAGCAGCTGGCGAGGGGGGGGTACTGAAGCTTTCTTT. This translates into CASSWRGGGTEAFF. Filled out from reference TRBV5-8 and TRBJ1-1, the complete variable domain reads EAGVTQSPTHLIKTRGQQATLRCSPISGHTSVYWYQQALGLGLQFLLWYDEGEERNRGNFPPRFSGRQFPNYSSELNVNALELEDSALYLCASSWRGGGTEAFFGQGTRLTVV.

The sample holds many counts of this clonotype. This rearrangement joins TRBV3-1 to TRBJ2-1, with 13 bases that match TRBD2. There are 17 residues in the CDR3. Germline V gene data show CDR1 as LGHDT and CDR2 as YNNKEL (reference sequence). V trimming: 4 bases; J trimming: 6 bases; junction bases outside the gene matches: 9. CDR3 coding DNA: TGTGCCAGCAGCCCCCGACTAGCGGGGGGACGAAGCAATGAGCAGTTCTTC. This translates into CASSPRLAGGRSNEQFF.